Detailed here is one TCR beta chain. This clone occurred a few times. Its cognate antigen has yet to be identified. Base qualities are not at hand, and no much larger clone is one base apart. The High Capacity cDNA Reverse Transcription Kit was used to reverse transcribe all of the isolated RNA, meaning that expressed TCRB transcripts were what got sequenced. Naive, central memory and regulatory T cell samples underwent deep immunoSEQ sequencing, averaging about 3.57 million total reads per sample. Sorted cells were lysed in RLT buffer, and RNA was extracted using DNase-treated RNeasy Micro or Mini kits according to cell number. Each cell subset was processed separately to prevent cross-contamination, with patient and healthy donor samples processed together. TCRB sequences were amplified from cDNA with the immunoSEQ multiplex PCR, producing 87-bp fragments spanning the CDR3 region. Sequencing of the amplicons was performed on the Illumina HiSeq platform. The authors' analysis ran thus. Synthetic template baselines were used to correct PCR bias computationally, reads within Hamming distance 2 were collapsed together, and singletons that could not be merged were discarded. Reads were aligned against IMGT so that V, D and J genes, CDR3 length and insertions or deletions at six rearrangement sites could be assigned. Within each subset, clonotype counts were normalized to the number of sorted cells before true diversity and Gini coefficients were calculated with the tcR R package. The overlap coefficient, calculated on TCRB nucleotide sequences, was used to measure repertoire sharing. Out-of-frame TCRB sequences from naive cells were analyzed as a proxy for the pre-selection repertoire. Here the immuneACCESS table is served through TCRdb, limited to in-frame sequences with V and J called. Missing clones are a known gap in these copies; in checked studies unresolved V genes cover under half, and the rest lacks a known reason. The D gene and trimming were derived from the DNA, and the V and J assignments and clone size from that table. The sample yields some 700,000 clones; roughly 12% were counted once. Together, the top ten hold 0.022% of the sample.

This entry is derived from a study of beta chain features in type 1 diabetes (dated by TCRdb to the late 2010s). Study-wide context: Mean age, gender distribution, total cell number and subset yield were not different between patients and healthy donors. A total of just under 110,000,000 sorted cells were examined across all samples, and RNA yield correlated strongly with the number of cells per subset. The study compared the TCRB repertoires of sorted circulating CD4+ T cell subsets in recently diagnosed type 1 diabetes patients with those in matched healthy donors. Naive and central memory subsets were obtained from all 28 donors, but regulatory and stem cell-like memory subsets were isolated from only 8 patients and roughly 8 healthy donors. The research as a whole found: Because cDNA rather than genomic DNA was sequenced, highly expressing activated cells could have been over-represented, although no difference in activation and CD3 levels was found between groups. Only small numbers of individuals were included in the HLA sub-analyses, which left unresolved whether HLA type had any influence on TCRB rearrangement. Type 1 diabetes patients showed a moderate but significant shortening of TCRB CDR3 length in all four CD4+ subsets. Naive, central memory and regulatory TCRB repertoires appeared more similar among patients than among healthy donors. PCR might favor shorter templates, but patient and control samples were amplified and corrected together, so any skew would affect both groups equally. Patients with type 1 diabetes made fewer insertions and deleted more nucleotides at VDJ recombination sites, implying thymic rearrangement abnormalities.

Each donor gave one peripheral blood draw, roughly 0.11 L on average, collected into heparinised tubes. A BD FACSAria II was used to sort naive, central memory, regulatory and stem cell-like memory CD4+ T cells with a panel that included CD45RO, CCR7, CD25, CD127, CD95 and CD27. Purity was above 95% for every sorted population. PBMCs were separated immediately by Lymphoprep density gradient centrifugation and were stained directly, without being cultured. So that batch effects would be minimized, each experiment stained and sorted samples in pairs, pairing one healthy donor with one patient. The sequenced sample consisted of naive CD4+ T cells from blood. The sample's cell subset or site label, decoded: true naive CD4+ T cells. The source is a man aged 18 to 29 with type 1 diabetes.

For the CDR3, the sequence is CASRDTEAFF. The nucleotide sequence reads as follows: TGTGCCAGTAGGGACACTGAAGCTTTCTTT. Recombination connected TRBV19 to TRBJ1-1; the D gene identity is not certain. Deletion took 6 bases off V and 3 bases off J, with a span of 2 bases between the germline ends. The germline V gene (reference sequence) provides CDR1 LNHDA and CDR2 SQIVND. The CDR3 runs 10 amino acids, cysteine and phenylalanine included. Kept here is only the CDR3 DNA, which spans 30 bases and is read in frame from base 1.